This T cell receptor beta chain comes out of a study of cytomegalovirus exposure and HLA in healthy donors. Study findings and constraints: The study listed under 200 cytomegalovirus-associated TCR beta chains.

Points on this clone: Its antigen is currently unknown.

Primers for the PCR totalled 60 Vbeta and 13 Jbeta. The data were produced by immunoSEQ multiplex PCR, yet TCRdb's version contains in-frame clones alone and is incomplete. The sample holds 95,000 to 150,000 clones, around 77% seen once. Germline V CDR1 and CDR2: SNHLY, FYNNEI. Trimming took 0 bases from V and 2 from J, leaving 11 bases between them. CDR3 length: 16 residues. The specimen was PBMCs. The sequence derives from a human donor in good health. This rearrangement joins TRBV2 to TRBJ2-1, with D perhaps matching TRBD2 (6 bases). CDR3 amino acids: CASSEAAGIPYNEQFF. The CDR3 DNA sequence: TGTGCCAGCAGTGAAGCCGCGGGGATCCCCTACAATGAGCAGTTCTTC.